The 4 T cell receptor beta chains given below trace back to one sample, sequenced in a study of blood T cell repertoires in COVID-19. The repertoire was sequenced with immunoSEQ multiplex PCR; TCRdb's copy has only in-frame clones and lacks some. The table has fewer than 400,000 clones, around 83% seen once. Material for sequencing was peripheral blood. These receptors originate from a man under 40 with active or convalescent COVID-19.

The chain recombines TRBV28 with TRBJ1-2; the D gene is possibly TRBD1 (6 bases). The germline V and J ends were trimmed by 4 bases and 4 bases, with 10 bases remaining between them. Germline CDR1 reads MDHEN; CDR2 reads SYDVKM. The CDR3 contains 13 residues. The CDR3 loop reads CASSYQGPYGYTF. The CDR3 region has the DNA TGTGCCAGCAGTTATCAGGGGCCCTATGGCTACACCTTC.

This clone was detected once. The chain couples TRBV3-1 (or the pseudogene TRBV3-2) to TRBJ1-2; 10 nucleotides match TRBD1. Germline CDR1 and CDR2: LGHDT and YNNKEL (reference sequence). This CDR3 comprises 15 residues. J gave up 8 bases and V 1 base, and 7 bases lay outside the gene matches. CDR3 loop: CASSQAGTGEGGYTF. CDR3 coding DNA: TGTGCCAGCAGCCAAGCCGGGACAGGGGAGGGCGGCTACACCTTC.

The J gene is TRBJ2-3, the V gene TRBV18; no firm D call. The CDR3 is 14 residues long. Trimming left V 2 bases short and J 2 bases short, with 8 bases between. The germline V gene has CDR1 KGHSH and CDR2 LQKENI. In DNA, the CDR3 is TGTGCCAGCTCACCATTTTCTTACACAGATACGCAGTATTTT. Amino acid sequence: CASSPFSYTDTQYF.

The CDR3 DNA is TGTGCCATCAGTGAGGGGACAGCTCAAGAGACCCAGTACTTC. This encodes CAISEGTAQETQYF. The J gene is TRBJ2-5, the V gene TRBV10-3; the match to TRBD1 covers 7 bases. Per germline, CDR1 ENHRY and CDR2 SYGVKD. V shed 2 bases and J 2 bases; nucleotides not matched to a gene: 2. This CDR3 has 14 residues.